This T cell receptor beta chain was captured in a study of blood T cells in healthy people across ages. As for the study in general: Template switching caught about one barcoded beta molecule for each two T cells. Study findings and constraints: Total diversity from one million sequenced T cells was likely underestimated.

Through a sample-barcoded 5' primer and a J-beta primer mix, a second PCR was run for about 7 to 12 cycles. TCRdb reprocessed the 5' RACE reads via MiXCR and lists one record per CDR3 protein. The table has about 1 million distinct CDR3 sequences, 45% seen once; the top ten hold 18%. Individuals who donated were healthy Caucasians from Russia aged about 6 to 95. Each individual donor underwent a draw of 8 to 10 milliliters of peripheral blood. This clonotype occurred a few times. Its antigen remains unidentified. Trimming removed 3 bases from V and 7 bases from J, with 17 bases in between. This CDR3 spans 14 amino acids. Germline loops: CDR1 SQVTM, CDR2 ANQGSEA.

Sequencing used blood. This clonotype was obtained from a woman aged 60-75 years in good health. The rearrangement uses TRBV29-1 and TRBJ2-3; D is perhaps TRBD1 or TRBD2 (6 bases each). DNA of the CDR3: TGCAGCGTTGATCAAAGGAGGGGGGCAAATACGCAGTATTTT. Translating gives CSVDQRRGANTQYF.